Shown below are 3 T cell receptor beta chains from a single sample sequenced in a study of lymphopenia after photon versus proton radiotherapy. Sequencing used immunoSEQ multiplex PCR; TCRdb keeps in-frame clones, though not all of them. The data show over 50,000 clones, with roughly 86% seen just once and approximately 2.2% held by the top ten. This material consisted of peripheral blood, taken from a patient treated with photon-based radiotherapy. All receptors come from a man aged 35 to 55 with gastric cancer.

The count of this clone is one. The chain uses TRBV9 and TRBJ2-1; D not resolved. The length of the CDR3 is 12 residues. Germline V gives CDR1 SGDLS, CDR2 YYNGEE. Trimming removed 7 bases at V and 0 bases at J, with 5 bases between. The CDR3 is CASGSSYNEQFF. CDR3 coding DNA: TGTGCCAGCGGTTCCTCCTACAATGAGCAGTTCTTC.

The V and J genes are TRBV5-5 and TRBJ1-6, with D maybe TRBD1 (5 bases). CDR1 is SGHKS and CDR2 is YYEKEE in the germline V gene (reference sequence). The CDR3 loop spans 15 amino acids. V lost 0 bases, J lost 7 bases, and 11 bases lay in between. CDR3 residues: CASSLAPGRNSPLHF. As DNA, the CDR3 is TGTGCCAGCAGCTTGGCCCCAGGGCGGAATTCACCCCTCCACTTT.

V gene TRBV7-2 combines with J gene TRBJ1-5; D gene unclear. Between the trimmed V and J ends, which lost 5 bases and 9 bases, there was a span of 14 bases. CDR1 and CDR2 from the germline V gene are SGHTA and FQGNSA. The CDR3 spans 13 residues. The CDR3 sequence: CASSGRVGSPQHF. In DNA, the CDR3 is TGTGCCAGCAGCGGCCGGGTTGGGTCGCCCCAGCATTTT.